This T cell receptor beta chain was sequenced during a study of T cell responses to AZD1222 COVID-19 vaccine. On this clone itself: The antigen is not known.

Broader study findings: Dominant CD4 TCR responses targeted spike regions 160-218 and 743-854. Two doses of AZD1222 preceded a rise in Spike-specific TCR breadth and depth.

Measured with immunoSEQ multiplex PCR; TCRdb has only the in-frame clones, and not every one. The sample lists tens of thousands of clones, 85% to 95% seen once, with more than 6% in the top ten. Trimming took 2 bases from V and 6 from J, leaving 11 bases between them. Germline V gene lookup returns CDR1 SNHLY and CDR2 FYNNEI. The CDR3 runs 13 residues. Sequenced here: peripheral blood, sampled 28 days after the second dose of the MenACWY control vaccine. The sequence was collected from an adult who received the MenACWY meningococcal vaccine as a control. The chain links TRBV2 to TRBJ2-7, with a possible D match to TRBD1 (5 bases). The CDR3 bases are TGTGCCAGCAGTGAAATCCAGGGCTCCGAGCAGTACTTC. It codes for CASSEIQGSEQYF.